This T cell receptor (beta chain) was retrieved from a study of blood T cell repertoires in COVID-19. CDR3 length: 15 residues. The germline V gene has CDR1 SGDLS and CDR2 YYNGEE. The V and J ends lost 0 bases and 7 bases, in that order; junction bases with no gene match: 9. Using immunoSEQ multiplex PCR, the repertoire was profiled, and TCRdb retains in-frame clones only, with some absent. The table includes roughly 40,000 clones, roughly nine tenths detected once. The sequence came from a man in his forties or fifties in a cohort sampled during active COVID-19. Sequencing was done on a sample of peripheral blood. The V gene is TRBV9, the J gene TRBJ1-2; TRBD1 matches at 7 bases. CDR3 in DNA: TGTGCCAGCAGCGTAGAGGTCGAGGGGGCGAGTGGCTACACCTTC. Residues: CASSVEVEGASGYTF. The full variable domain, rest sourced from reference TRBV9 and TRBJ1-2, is DSGVTQTPKHLITATGQRVTLRCSPRSGDLSVYWYQQSLDQGLQFLIQYYNGEERAKGNILERFSAQQFPDLHSELNLSSLELGDSALYFCASSVEVEGASGYTFGSGTRLTVV.